This TCR beta chain was obtained from a study of cytomegalovirus exposure and HLA in healthy donors (dated by TCRdb to about 2017). Some background on the complete study: In an earlier analysis of roughly 590 of the donors, under 300 Gb of sequence data and 90 million to 130 million unique TCR beta sequences from about 179 million T cells were reported. The study aimed to test whether signatures of past pathogen exposure could be identified by cataloging public T cell receptors. Along with the 666-subject first cohort, a separate validation cohort of 120 different subjects was used. A later analysis re-examined previously published TCR beta repertoires from about 700 donors and added high-resolution HLA genotyping to investigate patterns of TCR occurrence. Five DR-DQ haplotypes were treated as single units for association and clustering because of strong linkage in the cohort. To predict cytomegalovirus infection status, the study brought together high-throughput TCR immunosequencing, statistical association of individual TCRs with disease status, and machine learning. Of the roughly 400 genotyped donors, 65% to 90% fell in the genetic ancestry cluster associated with self-reported Caucasian donors. Class I and class II HLA loci were covered by the typing at four-digit resolution. In an earlier analysis of 500 to 650 of the donors, high-throughput TCR beta sequencing was used to judge whether each TCR beta V gene segment behaved as functional or pseudogenic. Roughly 300 gigabases of sequencing data and around 85 million unique TCR sequences made up an early release that covered under 750 HLA-typed donors. Every discovery cohort repertoire had been produced on one sequencing platform. Alongside the repertoire data, information on donor age, sex, ethnicity and CMV serostatus was compiled. A later genetic analysis took genome-wide SNP genotypes for about 55% of the roughly 670 donors and used that subset as a discovery cohort. The later analysis used no new phenotypic data to find candidate immune exposures, relying instead on TCR beta sequences and their occurrence across donors. Across approximately 420 genotyped donors of the cohort, an average of about 240,000 unique TCR beta nucleotide sequences per donor were sequenced, and roughly a sixth of those sequences were non-productive. Typing coverage varied by locus: roughly 620-640 donors for A, B, C, DRB1 and DQB1; roughly 500 for DQA1; about 570 for DPA1; 400 to 480 for DPB1. The T cell repertoires of about 700 subjects were profiled by immunosequencing and related to cytomegalovirus serostatus.

CDR1 and CDR2, per the germline V gene, are MDHEN and SYDVKM. V sheds 2 bases and J sheds 1 base, leaving 6 bases between their ends. The CDR3 goes from the cysteine to the phenylalanine over 14 residues. The DNA shown is the 42-base CDR3, in frame from base 1. Here is what the overall study found, with its caveats: Because HLA typing was missing for some donors at each locus, association tests included only the typed subset. A later genetic analysis reported fewer N-insertions in productive TCRs among donors in an Asian-associated ancestry cluster than the approximately 700-donor mean. The 87-base-pair reads could not distinguish some IMGT-functional V segments, including TRBV6-2 and TRBV6-3, so those segments were excluded. Most TCR sequences were seen in very few donors, while some public TCRs were found in many individuals. Compared with equally common non-associated chains, HLA-associated TCR beta chains in a later analysis were more clonally expanded and had lower generation probabilities. The cohort was sequenced for TCR beta chains only, and without alpha or paired-chain data the features that could be detected were limited. In a later analysis, TCR association rates were found to vary across HLA loci, with the most associated TCRs seen for DRB1 alleles and the fewest for HLA-C alleles. A further reported finding was that TCR beta sequences accurately predicted the HLA-A and HLA-B alleles for most subjects in the first cohort. Most CMV-associated TCR beta chains appeared to be HLA-restricted in a later analysis, and the HLA associations seemed to be driven largely by CMV exposure. In the study, roughly 160 TCR beta chains were listed as associated with cytomegalovirus. Correlated functional status among segregating V segments might be attributable to linkage disequilibrium, but an unknown experimental factor could not be ruled out. At a false discovery rate of 0.05, a later analysis linked roughly 17,000 TCR beta sequences to specific HLA alleles. Presence/absence analyses assumed roughly uniform sequencing depth across donors, an assumption that may not hold. When HLA alleles, especially DR and DQ, strongly co-occurred, TCR associations were difficult to assign to individual alleles. Fewer than 20 rarely observed V segments, including chromosome 9 orphons, were excluded from the earlier analysis of about 500 of the donors because counts were too low. A later analysis reported that several top co-occurrence clusters appeared linked to parvovirus B19, influenza, CMV and Epstein-Barr virus. In an earlier analysis of 587 of the donors, most TCR beta V segments appeared in productive rearrangements about 87% or about 30% of the time, broadly matching IMGT annotations. CMV serostatus was the only immune exposure information available for the cohort. It was suggested by the authors that the approach could potentially be generalized to other disease states and immunological phenotypes. An association between a missense DCLRE1C variant and V-gene and J-gene trimming of TCR beta chains was found in a later genetic analysis and replicated in an independent cohort. A few of the identified cytomegalovirus-associated TCR beta chains were confirmed in vitro to be specific for cytomegalovirus antigens. The sequencing pipeline was judged likely to have produced a cluster of highly shared sequence variants as a technical artifact. The classifier was reported to diagnose cytomegalovirus status with high specificity and sensitivity in both the original and validation cohorts.

This clone has a single count. Its recognized antigen is unknown. Within one base of it there is no much larger clone, and no base qualities were kept. The cohort consisted of 650 to 850 healthy bone marrow donors. All cohort members were sampled while nominally healthy, although unrecorded immune exposures were likely present. The donor was CMV seronegative and belonged to the group of 320 or so seronegative cohort members. Every donor gave a peripheral blood sample, and the peripheral blood mononuclear cells from that sample were used for TCR beta sequencing. Genomic DNA was extracted from the blood cell samples with the Qiagen DNeasy Blood Extraction Kit. Receptor libraries were prepared by the immunoSEQ multiplex PCR assay. For the multiplex PCR, a mixture combining 60 forward primers for TCR Vbeta segments and 13 reverse primers for TCR Jbeta segments was used. A multiplex PCR assay on genomic DNA amplified the CDR3 region of rearranged TCR beta genes. The amplified TCR beta libraries were sequenced on the Illumina HiSeq System as 87-base-pair reads. The authors processed their data as follows. A later analysis counted 65 million to 90 million unique TCR beta chains across the 670 or so repertoires, and some 11 million of these chains were shared by at least two donors. Raw reads were error-corrected and collapsed into unique sequences with a nearest-neighbor algorithm that merged closely related sequences to remove PCR and sequencing errors. To assign V, D and J gene segments, CDR3 sequences were aligned to IMGT reference sequences. For a sequence to be retained, a match of at least six nucleotides to both a V gene segment and a J gene segment was required. Rearrangements were called productive when the CDR3 lacked stop codons and stayed in frame with V and J; all others were non-productive. CDR3 was defined according to IMGT convention as the region running from the second conserved V-encoded cysteine to the conserved J-encoded phenylalanine. Sequences without an unambiguous match to a single V gene segment were excluded from the earlier analysis of about 600 of the donors. In an earlier analysis of approximately 500 of the donors, a V segment was called functional when productive rearrangements were above 56.7%, and segregating when the standard deviation between donors exceeded 5%. A statistical classification framework was built for diagnosing cytomegalovirus status from the catalog of TCR beta chain sequences. A later analysis assigned V and J genes by comparing TCR nucleotide sequences with IMGT/GENE-DB human TR gene sequences. The TCRdist pipeline was used in a later analysis to assign CDR3 sequences and most-parsimonious VDJ recombination scenarios. In a later analysis, every TCR beta chain was defined by the combination of its CDR3 amino acid sequence and its V-gene family, and reads without a unique V-gene family were dropped. A later analysis removed 500 to 600 highly shared, low-generation-probability nucleotide sequences to deal with suspected cross-contamination and a sequencing artifact. In a later analysis, a clonal expansion index for each public chain was calculated from normalized within-repertoire ranks of inferred template counts. In a later analysis, generation probabilities were computed using a VDJ recombination model fitted to out-of-frame rearrangements, and the results were checked against IGoR. In a later analysis, TCR-TCR, TCR-HLA and TCR-CMV co-occurrence was scored with hypergeometric tests, and a repertoire-size bias correction was applied to TCR pairs. In a later analysis, false discovery rates were estimated by permuting HLA or CMV assignments 20 times. In a later analysis, co-occurring TCRs were grouped using DBSCAN, with TCRdist sequence similarity added in when clustering inside HLA-allele-positive subsets. Repertoires with fewer than 30,000 or more than 120,000 public chains, plus five repertoires with anomalous nucleotide sharing, were excluded from co-occurrence clustering. The source is immuneACCESS, and TCRdb retained only in-frame sequences with V and J called. Part of the clones is not carried over; for the studies checked, unresolved V genes explain less than half of this, and the remainder is unexplained. That table supplies the V and J calls and clone size; D and trimming were determined from the DNA. In this sample the table shows 160,000 or so clones, around 77% of which occur a single time. The ten largest clonotypes hold over 0.95% of the sample.

The sequencing sample was made of PBMCs. The TCR sequence derives from a woman aged 40 to 50 in good health and CMV-seronegative. Rearrangement joined TRBV28 to TRBJ2-1, with a weak D call of TRBD2 (5 bases match). The CDR3 region has the sequence CASSLEGSYNEQFF. The nucleotide sequence is given as TGTGCCAGCAGTTTAGAGGGATCCTACAATGAGCAGTTCTTC.